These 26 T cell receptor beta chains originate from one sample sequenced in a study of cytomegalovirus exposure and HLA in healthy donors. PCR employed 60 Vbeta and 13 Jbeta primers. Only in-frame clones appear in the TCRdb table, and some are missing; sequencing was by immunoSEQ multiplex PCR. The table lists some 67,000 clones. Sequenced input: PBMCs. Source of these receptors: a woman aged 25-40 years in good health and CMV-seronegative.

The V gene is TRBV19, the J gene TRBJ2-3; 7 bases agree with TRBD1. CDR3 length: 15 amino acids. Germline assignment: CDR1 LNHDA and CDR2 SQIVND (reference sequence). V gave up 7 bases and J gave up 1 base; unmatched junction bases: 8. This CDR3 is CASKFTGARTDTQYF. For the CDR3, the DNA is TGTGCCAGTAAGTTCACAGGGGCCCGCACAGATACGCAGTATTTT.

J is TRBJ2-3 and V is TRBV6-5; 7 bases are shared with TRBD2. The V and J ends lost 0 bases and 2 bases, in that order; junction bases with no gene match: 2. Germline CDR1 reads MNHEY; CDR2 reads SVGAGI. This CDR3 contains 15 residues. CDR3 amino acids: CASSYSGGITDTQYF. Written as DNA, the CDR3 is TGTGCCAGCAGTTACTCCGGGGGGATCACAGATACGCAGTATTTT.

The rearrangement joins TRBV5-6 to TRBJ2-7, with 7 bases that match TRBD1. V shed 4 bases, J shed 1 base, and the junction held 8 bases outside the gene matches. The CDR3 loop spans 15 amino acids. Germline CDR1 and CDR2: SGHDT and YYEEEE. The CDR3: CASSPGDRTSYEQYF. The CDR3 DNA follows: TGTGCCAGCAGCCCCGGGGACAGAACTTCCTACGAGCAGTACTTC.

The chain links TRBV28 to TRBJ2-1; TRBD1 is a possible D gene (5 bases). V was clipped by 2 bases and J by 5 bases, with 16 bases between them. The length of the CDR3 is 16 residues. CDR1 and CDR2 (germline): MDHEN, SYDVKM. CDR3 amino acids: CASSLGPGKLDNEQFF. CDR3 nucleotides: TGTGCCAGCAGTTTAGGCCCAGGGAAATTGGACAATGAGCAGTTCTTC.

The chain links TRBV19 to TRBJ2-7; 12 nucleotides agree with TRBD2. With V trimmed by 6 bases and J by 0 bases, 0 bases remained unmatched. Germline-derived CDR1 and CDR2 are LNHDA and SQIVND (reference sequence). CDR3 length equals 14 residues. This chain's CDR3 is CASRTSGGSYEQYF. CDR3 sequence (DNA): TGTGCCAGTAGGACTAGCGGGGGCTCCTACGAGCAGTACTTC.

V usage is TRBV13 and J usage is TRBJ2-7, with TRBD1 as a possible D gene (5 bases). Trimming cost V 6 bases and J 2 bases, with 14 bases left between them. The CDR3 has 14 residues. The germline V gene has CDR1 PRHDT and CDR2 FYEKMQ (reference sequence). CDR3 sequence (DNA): TGTGCCAGCAGTTCTGGGGCTACTCCCTACGAGCAGTACTTC. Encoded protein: CASSSGATPYEQYF. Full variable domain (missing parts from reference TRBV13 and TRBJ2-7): AAGVIQSPRHLIKEKRETATLKCYPIPRHDTVYWYQQGPGQDPQFLISFYEKMQSDKGSIPDRFSAQQFSDYHSELNMSSLELGDSALYFCASSSGATPYEQYFGPGTRLTVT.

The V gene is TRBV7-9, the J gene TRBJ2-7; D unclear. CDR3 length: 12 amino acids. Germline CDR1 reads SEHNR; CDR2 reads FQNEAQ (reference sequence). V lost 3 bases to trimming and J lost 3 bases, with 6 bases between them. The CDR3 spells CASSFVSYEQYF. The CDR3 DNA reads TGTGCCAGCAGCTTTGTTAGCTACGAGCAGTACTTC.

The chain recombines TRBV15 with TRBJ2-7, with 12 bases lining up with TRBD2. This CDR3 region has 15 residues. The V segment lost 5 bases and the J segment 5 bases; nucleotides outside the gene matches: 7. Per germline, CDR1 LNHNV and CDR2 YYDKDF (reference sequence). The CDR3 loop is CATSGTSGRSHEQYF. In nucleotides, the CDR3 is TGTGCCACCAGCGGTACTAGCGGGAGGTCCCACGAGCAGTACTTC.

This CDR3 reads CSVEKATGKGPTF. The DNA for the CDR3 is TGCAGCGTTGAAAAAGCTACAGGGAAGGGTCCCACCTTC. The chain recombines TRBV29-1 with TRBJ1-2; a possible D gene is TRBD1 (6 bases). This CDR3 has 13 amino acids. V was clipped by 2 bases and J by 13 bases, with 20 bases between them. CDR1 is SQVTM, CDR2 ANQGSEA, per germline.

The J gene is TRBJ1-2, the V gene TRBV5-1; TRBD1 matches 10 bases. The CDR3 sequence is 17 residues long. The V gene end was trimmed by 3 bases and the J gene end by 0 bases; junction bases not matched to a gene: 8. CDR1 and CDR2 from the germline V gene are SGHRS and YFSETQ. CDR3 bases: TGCGCCAGCAGCTCCCAGGGACAGGGGCCAACTAACTATGGCTACACCTTC. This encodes CASSSQGQGPTNYGYTF.

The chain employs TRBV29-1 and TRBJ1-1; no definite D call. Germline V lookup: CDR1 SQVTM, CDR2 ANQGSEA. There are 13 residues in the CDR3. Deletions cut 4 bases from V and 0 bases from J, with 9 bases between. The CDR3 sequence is CSVVPGMNTEAFF. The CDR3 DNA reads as TGCAGCGTTGTCCCGGGAATGAACACTGAAGCTTTCTTT.

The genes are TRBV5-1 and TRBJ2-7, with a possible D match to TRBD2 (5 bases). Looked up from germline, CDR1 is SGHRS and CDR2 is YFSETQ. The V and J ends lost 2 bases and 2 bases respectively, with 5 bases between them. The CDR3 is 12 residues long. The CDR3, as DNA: TGCGCCAGCAGCTTTAGCGCCTACGAGCAGTACTTC. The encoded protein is CASSFSAYEQYF.

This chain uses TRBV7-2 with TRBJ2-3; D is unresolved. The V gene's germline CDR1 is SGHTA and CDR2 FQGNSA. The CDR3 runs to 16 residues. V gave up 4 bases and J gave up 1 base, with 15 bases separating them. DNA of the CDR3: TGTGCCAGCAGCTGGGTGGCGACAACAGGCACAGATACGCAGTATTTT. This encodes CASSWVATTGTDTQYF.

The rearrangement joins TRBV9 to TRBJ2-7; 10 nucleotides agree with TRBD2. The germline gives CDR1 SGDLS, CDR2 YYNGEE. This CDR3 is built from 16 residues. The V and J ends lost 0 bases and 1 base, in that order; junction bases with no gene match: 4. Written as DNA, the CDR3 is TGTGCCAGCAGCGTAGCCGGGACTAGCGCTTCCTACGAGCAGTACTTC. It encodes CASSVAGTSASYEQYF.

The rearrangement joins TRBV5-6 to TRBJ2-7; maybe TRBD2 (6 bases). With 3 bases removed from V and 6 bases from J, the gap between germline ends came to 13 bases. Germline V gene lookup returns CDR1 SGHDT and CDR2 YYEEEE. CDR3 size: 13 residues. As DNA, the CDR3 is TGTGCCAGCAGCTCGGGGGTTAGACCCGAGCAGTACTTC. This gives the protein CASSSGVRPEQYF.

The CDR3 sequence is CASSPLTGVGETQYF. CDR3 DNA sequence: TGTGCCAGCTCACCCCTGACAGGGGTAGGAGAGACCCAGTACTTC. The V gene is TRBV18, the J gene TRBJ2-5; 8 nucleotides match TRBD1. The V and J ends lost 3 bases and 4 bases, in that order; junction bases with no gene match: 7. CDR1 is KGHSH, CDR2 LQKENI, per germline. The CDR3 is 15 amino acids.

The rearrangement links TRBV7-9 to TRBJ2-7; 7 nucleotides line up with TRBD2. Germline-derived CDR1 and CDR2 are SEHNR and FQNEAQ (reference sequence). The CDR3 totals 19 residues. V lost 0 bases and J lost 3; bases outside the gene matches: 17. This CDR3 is CASSLAGGEGRPPYYEQYF. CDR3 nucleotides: TGTGCCAGCAGCTTAGCGGGGGGGGAGGGTAGACCTCCCTACTACGAGCAGTACTTC.

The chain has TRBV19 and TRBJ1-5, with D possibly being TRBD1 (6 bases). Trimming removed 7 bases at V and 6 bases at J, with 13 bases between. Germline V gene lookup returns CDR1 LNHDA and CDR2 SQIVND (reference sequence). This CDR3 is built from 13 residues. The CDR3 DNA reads TGTGCCAGTACCTACACAGGGAGTCAGCCCCAGCATTTT. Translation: CASTYTGSQPQHF.

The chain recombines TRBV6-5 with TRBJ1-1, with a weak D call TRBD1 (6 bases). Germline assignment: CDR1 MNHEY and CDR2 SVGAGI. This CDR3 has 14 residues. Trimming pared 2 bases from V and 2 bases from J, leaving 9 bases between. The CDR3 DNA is TGTGCCAGCAGTTACGGGGGGGGCAACACTGAAGCTTTCTTT. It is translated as CASSYGGGNTEAFF.

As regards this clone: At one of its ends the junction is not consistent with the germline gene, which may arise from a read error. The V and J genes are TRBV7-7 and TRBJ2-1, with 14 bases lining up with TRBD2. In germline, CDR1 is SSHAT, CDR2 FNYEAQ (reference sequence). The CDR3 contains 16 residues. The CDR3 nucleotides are TGTGCTAGCAGCACTCGACTAGCGGGAGGGCCGGTCGAGCAGTTCTTC. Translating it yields CASSTRLAGGPVEQFF.

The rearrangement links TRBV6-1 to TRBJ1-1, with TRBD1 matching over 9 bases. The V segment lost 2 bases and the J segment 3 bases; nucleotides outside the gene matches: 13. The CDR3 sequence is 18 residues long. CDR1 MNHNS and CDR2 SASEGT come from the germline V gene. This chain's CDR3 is CASSESVAWDREDTEAFF. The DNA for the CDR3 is TGTGCCAGCAGTGAATCAGTTGCTTGGGACAGGGAGGACACTGAAGCTTTCTTT.

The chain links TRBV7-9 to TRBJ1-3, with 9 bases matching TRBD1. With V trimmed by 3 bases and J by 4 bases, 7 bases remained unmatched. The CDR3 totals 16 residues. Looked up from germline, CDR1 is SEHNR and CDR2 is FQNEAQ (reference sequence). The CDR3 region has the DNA TGTGCCAGCAGCTTTCTAATGGACAGGGGAGGAAACACCATATATTTT. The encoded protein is CASSFLMDRGGNTIYF.

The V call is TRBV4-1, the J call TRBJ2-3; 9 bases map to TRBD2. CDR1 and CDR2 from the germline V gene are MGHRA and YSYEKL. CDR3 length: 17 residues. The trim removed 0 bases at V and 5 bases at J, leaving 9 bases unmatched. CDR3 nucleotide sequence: TGCGCCAGCAGCCAAGATTCGAGCGGGGGGCGGGGAGATACGCAGTATTTT. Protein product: CASSQDSSGGRGDTQYF.

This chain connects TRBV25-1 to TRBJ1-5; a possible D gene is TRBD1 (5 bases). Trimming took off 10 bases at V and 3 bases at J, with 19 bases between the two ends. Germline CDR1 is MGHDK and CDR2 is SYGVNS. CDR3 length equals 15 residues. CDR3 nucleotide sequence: TGTGCCACTTCCCCCGACGACAGCTTCAATCAGCCCCAGCATTTT. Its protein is CATSPDDSFNQPQHF.

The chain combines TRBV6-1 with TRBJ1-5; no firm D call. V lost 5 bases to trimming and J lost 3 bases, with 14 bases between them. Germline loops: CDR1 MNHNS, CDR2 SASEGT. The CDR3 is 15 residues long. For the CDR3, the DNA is TGTGCCAGCAGTTTTTCGACCGGGGTCAATCAGCCCCAGCATTTT. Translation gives CASSFSTGVNQPQHF.

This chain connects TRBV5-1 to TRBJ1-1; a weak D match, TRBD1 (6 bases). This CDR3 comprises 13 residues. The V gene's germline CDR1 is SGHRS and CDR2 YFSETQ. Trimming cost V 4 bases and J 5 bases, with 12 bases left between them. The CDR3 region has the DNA TGCGCCAGCAGCCAAGACAGGTGGACTGAAGCTTTCTTT. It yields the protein CASSQDRWTEAFF.